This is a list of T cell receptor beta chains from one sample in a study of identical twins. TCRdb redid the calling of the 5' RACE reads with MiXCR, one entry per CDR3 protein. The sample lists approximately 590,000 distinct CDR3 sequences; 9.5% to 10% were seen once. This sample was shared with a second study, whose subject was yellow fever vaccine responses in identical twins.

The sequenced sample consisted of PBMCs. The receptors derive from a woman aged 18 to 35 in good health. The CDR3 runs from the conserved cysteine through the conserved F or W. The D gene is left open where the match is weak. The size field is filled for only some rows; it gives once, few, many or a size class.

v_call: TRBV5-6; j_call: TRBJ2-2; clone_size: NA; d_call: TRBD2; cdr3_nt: TGTGCCAGCAGCCTTAGCGGGGGGGCGAACACCGGGGAGCTGTTTTTT; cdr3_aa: CASSLSGGANTGELFF
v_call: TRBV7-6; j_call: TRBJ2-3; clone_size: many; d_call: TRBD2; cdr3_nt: TGTGCCAGCAGCTACGGACTAGCGGGGGGTAGGGGCACAGATACGCAGTATTTT; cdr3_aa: CASSYGLAGGRGTDTQYF
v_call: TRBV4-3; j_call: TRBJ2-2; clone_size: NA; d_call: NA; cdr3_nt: TGCGCCAGCAGCCCTGGAGAGGGCATTTCGAACACCGGGGAGCTGTTTTTT; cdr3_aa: CASSPGEGISNTGELFF
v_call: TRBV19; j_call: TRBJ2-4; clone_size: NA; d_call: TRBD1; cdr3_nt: TGTGCCAGTAGTATCCGGACAGGGGGTCTAGCCAAAAACATTCAGTACTTC; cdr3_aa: CASSIRTGGLAKNIQYF
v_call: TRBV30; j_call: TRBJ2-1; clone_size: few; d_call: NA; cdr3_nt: TGTGGCTGGAGGGCTAGATACTACAATGAGCAGTTCTTC; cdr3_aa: CGWRARYYNEQFF
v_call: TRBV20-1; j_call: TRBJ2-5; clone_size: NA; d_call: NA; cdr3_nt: TGCAGTGCTAGTCCCGGACCCTCTGGCGAGACCCAGTACTTC; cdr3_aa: CSASPGPSGETQYF
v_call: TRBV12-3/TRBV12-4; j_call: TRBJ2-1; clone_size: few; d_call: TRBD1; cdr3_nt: TGTGCCAGCAGTCCGGCCCACGGACAGGGAACCTACAATGAGCAGTTCTTC; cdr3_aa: CASSPAHGQGTYNEQFF
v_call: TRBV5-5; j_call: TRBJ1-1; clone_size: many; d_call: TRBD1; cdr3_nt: TGTGCCAGCAGCTTGGCCGGGACAGGGGGCACTGAAGCTTTCTTT; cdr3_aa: CASSLAGTGGTEAFF
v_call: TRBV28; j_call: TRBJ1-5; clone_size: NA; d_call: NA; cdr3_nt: TGTGCCAGCAGTTTCTTGGCACCGGAGCAGCCCCAGCATTTT; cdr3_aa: CASSFLAPEQPQHF
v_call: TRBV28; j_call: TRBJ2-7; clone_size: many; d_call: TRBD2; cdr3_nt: TGTGCCAGCAGTTTAATCAGGCGAGCGGGAGACTACGAGCAGTACTTC; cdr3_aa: CASSLIRRAGDYEQYF
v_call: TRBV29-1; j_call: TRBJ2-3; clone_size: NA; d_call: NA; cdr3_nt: TGCAGCGTCGCGGGACAGATAAACACAGATACGCAGTATTTT; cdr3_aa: CSVAGQINTDTQYF
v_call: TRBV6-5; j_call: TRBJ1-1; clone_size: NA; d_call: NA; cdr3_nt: TGTGCCAGCAGTTACGGCCTTTCTGACACTGAAGCTTTCTTT; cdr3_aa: CASSYGLSDTEAFF
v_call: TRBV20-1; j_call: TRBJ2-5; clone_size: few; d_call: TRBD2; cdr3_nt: TGCAGTGCTAGTCTACTAGCGGGAGCCATTGAGACCCAGTACTTC; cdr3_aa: CSASLLAGAIETQYF
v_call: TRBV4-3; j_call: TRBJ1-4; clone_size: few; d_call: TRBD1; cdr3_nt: TGCGCCAGCAGCCATGGGACAGGGGATAATGAAAAACTGTTTTTT; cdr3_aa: CASSHGTGDNEKLFF
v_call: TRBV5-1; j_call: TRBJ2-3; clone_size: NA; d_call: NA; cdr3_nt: TGCGCCAGCAGCGTTCCTCGGTCAGATACGCAGTATTTT; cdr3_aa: CASSVPRSDTQYF
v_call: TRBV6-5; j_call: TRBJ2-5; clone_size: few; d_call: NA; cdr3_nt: TGTGCCAGCAGTTACTCGAACCAGCAAGAGACCCAGTACTTC; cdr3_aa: CASSYSNQQETQYF
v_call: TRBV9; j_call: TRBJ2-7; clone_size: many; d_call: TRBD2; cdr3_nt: TGTGCCAGCAGCTTTCTAGCGGGGGCTGCTGCCTACGAGCAGTACTTC; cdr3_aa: CASSFLAGAAAYEQYF
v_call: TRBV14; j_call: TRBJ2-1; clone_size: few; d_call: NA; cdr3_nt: TGTGCCAGCAGCCAATCCAACTCCTACAATGAGCAGTTCTTC; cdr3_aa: CASSQSNSYNEQFF
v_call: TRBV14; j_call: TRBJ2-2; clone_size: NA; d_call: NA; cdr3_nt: TGTGCCAGCAGCCAAGCGGGCTCCCTAGGTAGCACCGGGGAGCTGTTTTTT; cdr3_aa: CASSQAGSLGSTGELFF
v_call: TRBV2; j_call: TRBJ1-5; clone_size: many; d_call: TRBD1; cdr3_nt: TGTGCCAGCAGTGTAACCCTTACAGGGGCGAGCAATCAGCCCCAGCATTTT; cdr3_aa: CASSVTLTGASNQPQHF
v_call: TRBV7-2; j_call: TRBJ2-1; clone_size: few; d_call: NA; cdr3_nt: TGTGCCAGCCGCAGGGGTGGGCTATACAATGAGCAGTTCTTC; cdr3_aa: CASRRGGLYNEQFF
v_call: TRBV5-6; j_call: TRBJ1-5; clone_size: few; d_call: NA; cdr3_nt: TGTGCCAGCAGCTCGGGGCGGGGGCTTCAGCCCCAGCATTTT; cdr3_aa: CASSSGRGLQPQHF
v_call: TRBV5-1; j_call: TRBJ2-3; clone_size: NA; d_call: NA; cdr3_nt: TGCGCCAGCAGCTCGCCGGGACGGGATACGCAGTATTTT; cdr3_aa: CASSSPGRDTQYF
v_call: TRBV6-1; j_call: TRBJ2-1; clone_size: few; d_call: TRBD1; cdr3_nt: TGTGCCAGCAGTGAAGGTGGACAGGGGGGCAATGAGCAGTTCTTC; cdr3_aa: CASSEGGQGGNEQFF
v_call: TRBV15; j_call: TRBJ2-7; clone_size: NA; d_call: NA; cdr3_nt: TGTGCCACCAGCAAAGAAGTTGGAGAGGAATCCTACGAGCAGTACTTC; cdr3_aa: CATSKEVGEESYEQYF
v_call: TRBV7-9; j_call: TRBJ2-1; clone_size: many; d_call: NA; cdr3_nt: TGTGCCAGCAGCCCCCCTGGGGGTAATGAGCAGTTCTTC; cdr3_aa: CASSPPGGNEQFF
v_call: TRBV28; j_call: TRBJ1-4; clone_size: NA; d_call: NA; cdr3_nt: TGTGCCAGCAGTAAAGGGGGGGCTGGGGAAAAACTGTTTTTT; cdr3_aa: CASSKGGAGEKLFF